Below are 14 T cell receptor beta chains sequenced from a single sample in a study of blood T cells in healthy people across ages (dated by TCRdb to the mid-2010s). The library was generated by 5' RACE. TCRdb shows the sequencer as Illumina HiSeq 2500. A second PCR of roughly 6 to 11 cycles was run with a J-beta primer mix and a sample-barcoded 5' primer. TCRdb trimmed the raw reads at Q25, called clones with MiXCR and kept productive beta chains. Each record represents a unique CDR3 protein, reported with the most common genes and DNA among its rows. Within this sample are some 1.5 million distinct CDR3 sequences, with approximately 42% of them counted one time only. The ten largest clones capture less than 5% of the sample. Material: blood. The receptors come from a woman aged 18-35 years in good health.

This clonotype has a handful of counts. The chain uses TRBV7-3 and TRBJ2-1, with 8 bases that match TRBD2. With V trimmed by 1 base and J by 7 bases, 12 bases remained unmatched. Germline V gene lookup returns CDR1 SGHTA and CDR2 FQGTGA. The CDR3 sequence is 17 residues long. CDR3 in DNA: TGTGCCAGCAGCTTAAATAGGGCCGGACTAGCTTCAAATGAGCAGTTCTTC. This translates into CASSLNRAGLASNEQFF.

This chain links TRBV7-2 with TRBJ2-5; D gene unclear. The V gene lost 5 bases and the J gene lost 1 base, with 8 bases spanning the gap. Germline-derived CDR1 and CDR2 are SGHTA and FQGNSA. The CDR3 runs 13 residues. The CDR3 protein is CASSARIQETQYF. As DNA, the CDR3 is TGTGCCAGCAGCGCCCGCATCCAAGAGACCCAGTACTTC.

This sequence joins TRBV7-3 and TRBJ2-1; 7 bases agree with TRBD2. Germline trimming cut 5 bases from V and 10 bases from J; bases unmatched to any gene: 8. Looked up from germline, CDR1 is SGHTA and CDR2 is FQGTGA. This CDR3 has 13 residues. The DNA for the CDR3 is TGTGCCAGCAGCCAGACTAGCCTCGGGGAGCAGTTCTTC. It translates to CASSQTSLGEQFF.

This clonotype was found once. This chain joins TRBV4-2 and TRBJ2-3; 7 bases map to TRBD2. CDR1 LGHNA and CDR2 YNFKEQ come from the germline V gene. V trimming: 1 base; J trimming: 2 bases; junction bases outside the gene matches: 6. The CDR3 loop spans 16 amino acids. The CDR3 region is CASSQVGGRATDTQYF. In nucleotides, the CDR3 is TGTGCCAGCAGCCAAGTCGGCGGGAGAGCCACAGATACGCAGTATTTT.

The V and J genes are TRBV5-1 and TRBJ2-7; D remains ambiguous. Per germline, CDR1 SGHRS and CDR2 YFSETQ. The CDR3 has 14 amino acids. Trimming stripped 4 bases from V and 7 bases from J, with 18 bases between. CDR3 protein: CASSPEVIYNEQYF. In DNA, the CDR3 is TGCGCCAGCAGCCCGGAAGTAATTTACAATGAGCAGTACTTC.

This clonotype has ten or more counts. The rearrangement uses TRBV20-1 and TRBJ2-3, with TRBD2 matching over 13 bases. Germline-derived CDR1 and CDR2 are DFQATT and SNEGSKA (reference sequence). This CDR3 is built from 15 residues. Trimming cost V 4 bases and J 3 bases; bases outside gene matches: 4. The CDR3 here is CSATRTSGSTDTQYF. In nucleotides, the CDR3 is TGCAGTGCTACCAGGACTAGCGGGAGTACAGATACGCAGTATTTT.

This clonotype was seen ten or more times. V and J are TRBV25-1 and TRBJ2-5, with 8 bases matching TRBD2. After removal of 3 bases from V and 3 bases from J, the junction contained 12 bases not matched to a gene. The CDR3 runs 17 residues. Germline-derived CDR1 and CDR2 are MGHDK and SYGVNS. The CDR3 here is CASSEINGGAVEETQYF. CDR3 nucleotide sequence: TGTGCCAGCAGTGAGATTAACGGGGGGGCCGTTGAAGAGACCCAGTACTTC. Full variable domain (remainder filled in from reference TRBV25-1 and TRBJ2-5): EADIYQTPRYLVIGTGKKITLECSQTMGHDKMYWYQQDPGMELHLIHYSYGVNSTEKGDLSSESTVSRIRTEHFPLTLESARPSHTSQYLCASSEINGGAVEETQYFGPGTRLLVL.

The chain uses TRBV7-2 and TRBJ1-5, with D possibly being TRBD1 (6 bases). The CDR3 is made up of 15 amino acids. V dropped 3 bases and J dropped 6 bases, with 15 bases sitting between them. The germline V gene has CDR1 SGHTA and CDR2 FQGNSA. CDR3 bases: TGTGCCAGCAGCTTGGGGGGCGGCGGCTCTCAGCCCCAGCATTTT. It specifies CASSLGGGGSQPQHF.

Only a few counts were recorded for this clonotype. The chain combines TRBV20-1 with TRBJ2-7; tentatively, D is TRBD2 (6 bases). Trimming left V 0 bases short and J 5 bases short, with 14 bases between. The germline V gene has CDR1 DFQATT and CDR2 SNEGSKA (reference sequence). CDR3 length: 14 amino acids. The CDR3 nucleotides read TGCAGTGCTAGAGATAGGAGGGGTCCCCACGAGCAGTACTTC. It is translated as CSARDRRGPHEQYF.

The J gene is TRBJ1-2, the V gene TRBV27; TRBD1 aligns across 8 bases. This CDR3 is built from 14 residues. The trim removed 4 bases at V and 8 bases at J, leaving 9 bases unmatched. Per the germline V gene, CDR1 is MNHEY and CDR2 is SMNVEV (reference sequence). DNA for the CDR3: TGTGCCAGCAGTTATCGGACAGGGCAAGGGGGCTACACCTTC. Residues: CASSYRTGQGGYTF.

Notes on this clonotype: Just one base apart from a much larger clone, this may be a read error. The chain links TRBV10-2 to TRBJ2-7; either TRBD1 or TRBD2 may fit D (5 bases each). The CDR3 totals 14 residues. In germline, CDR1 is WSHSY, CDR2 SAAADI. The CDR3 DNA is TGCACCAGCAGTGAGCATAAGGGGAGCTACGAGCAGTACTTC. The encoded protein is CTSSEHKGSYEQYF.

The J gene is TRBJ2-7, the V gene TRBV11-2; 9 positions agree with TRBD2. V gave up 2 bases and J gave up 0 bases; unmatched junction bases: 2. The CDR3 has 15 residues. Germline-derived CDR1 and CDR2 are SGHAT and FQNNGV. The DNA of the CDR3 is TGTGCCAGCAGCTTATTGCGGGGGGGCTCCTACGAGCAGTACTTC. This translates into CASSLLRGGSYEQYF.

The chain uses TRBV6-1 and TRBJ1-5; 9 bases are a match to TRBD1. This CDR3 is built from 19 residues. With 7 bases clipped from V and 2 bases from J, the junction kept 18 bases outside the gene matches. The germline V gene has CDR1 MNHNS and CDR2 SASEGT. The CDR3, as DNA: TGTGCCAGCAACCGGGACAGGGAAAGAAGGGTAATAGGCAATCAGCCCCAGCATTTT. Translated, it gives CASNRDRERRVIGNQPQHF.

This clonotype was seen a few times. The chain combines TRBV6-5 with TRBJ1-2; D uncertain. The germline V gene encodes CDR1 MNHEY and CDR2 SVGAGI. The V end was cut by 6 bases, the J end by 7 bases, with 21 bases between. This CDR3 comprises 15 residues. This CDR3 is CASSAYGQLIGGYTF. The CDR3 DNA reads TGTGCCAGCAGCGCATACGGGCAGCTAATTGGTGGCTACACCTTC.